The next 20 T cell receptor beta chains were all read from a single sample in a study of T cell repertoires in ileal Crohn's disease. The table came from immunoSEQ multiplex PCR; TCRdb's copy has only in-frame clones and leaves some out. The sample includes 5,500 to 7,500 clones, about 80% seen only once; the top ten take less than 15%. The material sequenced was ileal tissue. Receptors originate from an adult with Crohn's disease.

The rearrangement joins TRBV28 to TRBJ1-2; weak D call: TRBD1 (6 bases). There are 12 residues in the CDR3. V was cut by 5 bases and J by 5 bases, with 9 bases left in between. The germline V gene has CDR1 MDHEN and CDR2 SYDVKM. The DNA for the CDR3 is TGTGCCAGCAGTCTACAGGGTTATGGCTACACCTTC. It specifies CASSLQGYGYTF.

The genes are TRBV20-1 and TRBJ2-1; maybe TRBD2 (5 bases). This CDR3 spans 11 amino acids. Per germline, CDR1 DFQATT and CDR2 SNEGSKA (reference sequence). DNA for the CDR3: TGCATGGGAGTAGGCTACAATGAGCAGTTCTTC. This gives the protein CMGVGYNEQFF.

The chain is built from TRBV27 and TRBJ1-1, with D unclear. The V end lost 5 bases, the J end lost 0 bases, and 7 bases lay between the germline ends. The CDR3 runs 13 residues. CDR1 and CDR2 (germline): MNHEY, SMNVEV (reference sequence). CDR3: CASSPPMNTEAFF. The CDR3 region has the DNA TGTGCCAGCAGTCCCCCCATGAACACTGAAGCTTTCTTT.

The rearrangement uses TRBV6-4 and TRBJ1-5; D might be TRBD1 (6 bases). The CDR3 totals 14 residues. V was shortened by 9 bases and J by 7 bases, with 19 bases between the two germline ends. Germline V gene sequence: CDR1 MRHNA, CDR2 SNTAGT. CDR3 sequence: CARGWGLYRQPQHF. As DNA, the CDR3 is TGTGCCAGGGGGTGGGGGCTTTACCGGCAGCCCCAGCATTTT.

The chain employs TRBV14 and TRBJ1-2; a weak D match, TRBD1 (5 bases). Per the germline V gene, CDR1 is SGHDN and CDR2 is FVKESK. The CDR3 totals 16 residues. Between the trimmed V and J ends, which lost 5 bases and 9 bases, there was a span of 25 bases. The CDR3 coding sequence is TGTGCCAGCAGCTCCCAAACCGCACCGGGACGCGGGAGCTACACCTTC. The encoded protein is CASSSQTAPGRGSYTF.

The chain carries TRBV4-3 and TRBJ2-1; weak D call: TRBD1 (5 bases). The CDR3 spans 16 residues. Germline V gene sequence: CDR1 LGHNA, CDR2 YSLEER. The V end was cut by 0 bases, the J end by 3 bases, with 12 bases between. CDR3 DNA: TGCGCCAGCAGCCAAGACGGACAACAGCTCTACAATGAGCAGTTCTTC. It codes for CASSQDGQQLYNEQFF.

This sequence joins TRBV7-6 and TRBJ2-7; TRBD1 might be the D (5 bases). The CDR3 is made up of 14 amino acids. V lost 2 bases and J 0 bases, leaving 8 bases between the germline ends. Germline-derived CDR1 and CDR2 are SGHVS and FNYEAQ. The DNA of the CDR3 is TGTGCCAGCAGCTTATTCGACAGCTCCTACGAGCAGTACTTC. It yields the protein CASSLFDSSYEQYF.

The gene calls are TRBV5-1 and TRBJ2-3; possible D gene TRBD1, 6 bases. V was cut by 4 bases and J by 1 base, with 10 bases left in between. This CDR3 spans 14 amino acids. Germline V lookup: CDR1 SGHRS, CDR2 YFSETQ. For the CDR3, the DNA is TGCGCCAGCAGCACCTGGACAGGCACAGATACGCAGTATTTT. Amino acids: CASSTWTGTDTQYF. Filled out from reference TRBV5-1 and TRBJ2-3, the complete variable domain reads KAGVTQTPRYLIKTRGQQVTLSCSPISGHRSVSWYQQTPGQGLQFLFEYFSETQRNKGNFPGRFSGRQFSNSRSEMNVSTLELGDSALYLCASSTWTGTDTQYFGPGTRLTVL.

The rearrangement uses TRBV5-6 and TRBJ1-2; 9 nucleotides align to TRBD1. CDR3 length: 14 residues. Germline trimming cut 4 bases from V and 7 bases from J; bases unmatched to any gene: 8. CDR1 is SGHDT, CDR2 YYEEEE, per germline. This CDR3 reads CASSPGTGLFGYTF. The CDR3 DNA follows: TGTGCCAGCAGCCCCGGGACAGGGTTATTTGGCTACACCTTC.

The V call is TRBV30, the J call TRBJ1-5; possibly TRBD1 for D (6 bases). The germline gives CDR1 GTSNPN, CDR2 SVGIG (reference sequence). Trimming took 0 bases from V and 6 from J, leaving 12 bases between them. The CDR3 has 14 amino acids. In DNA, the CDR3 is TGTGCCTGGAGTGTAAATACAGGGAGTCAGCCCCAGCATTTT. Translated: CAWSVNTGSQPQHF.

V and J are TRBV27 and TRBJ2-7; 7 bases are a match to TRBD1. The CDR3 has 14 residues. The germline V gene encodes CDR1 MNHEY and CDR2 SMNVEV (reference sequence). Germline trimming cut 6 bases from V and 2 bases from J; bases unmatched to any gene: 7. CDR3 sequence: CASSRGQPPYEQYF. CDR3 nucleotides: TGTGCCAGCAGCAGGGGACAGCCCCCCTACGAGCAGTACTTC.

This clone was counted between two and nine times. This rearrangement joins TRBV14 to TRBJ2-1; 16 nucleotides align to TRBD2. This CDR3 comprises 18 residues. CDR1 SGHDN and CDR2 FVKESK come from the germline V gene. Trimming took 0 bases from V and 14 from J; bases not matched to a gene: 13. The CDR3 loop reads CASSQESGGLAGGPDEFF. The CDR3 DNA follows: TGTGCCAGCAGCCAAGAAAGTGGGGGACTAGCGGGAGGGCCTGATGAGTTCTTC. The whole variable domain, remainder taken from reference TRBV14 and TRBJ2-1, is EAGVTQFPSHSVIEKGQTVTLRCDPISGHDNLYWYRRVMGKEIKFLLHFVKESKQDESGMPNNRFLAERTGGTYSTLKVQPAELEDSGVYFCASSQESGGLAGGPDEFFGPGTRLTVL.

J is TRBJ1-4 and V is TRBV5-6; D is perhaps TRBD1 (5 bases). The CDR3 is 16 amino acids. Germline V gene sequence: CDR1 SGHDT, CDR2 YYEEEE. V was clipped by 2 bases and J by 0 bases, with 11 bases between them. The CDR3 coding sequence is TGTGCCAGCAGCTTTAAAACAGGCACAACTAATGAAAAACTGTTTTTT. Encoded protein: CASSFKTGTTNEKLFF.

This clone turned up a few times. V and J are TRBV2 and TRBJ1-4, with 9 bases fitting TRBD1. The V gene end was trimmed by 8 bases and the J gene end by 8 bases; junction bases not matched to a gene: 6. The CDR3 covers 13 residues. The germline V gene encodes CDR1 SNHLY and CDR2 FYNNEI. The CDR3 loop is CASGGQGYEKLFF. The CDR3 bases are TGTGCCAGCGGTGGACAGGGGTACGAAAAACTGTTTTTT.

Comment on this clone: Other DNA sequences in this sample translate to the same CDR3. V and J are TRBV19 and TRBJ1-5; 9 nucleotides line up with TRBD1. J gave up 6 bases and V 6 bases, and 6 bases lay outside the gene matches. The CDR3 sequence is 14 residues long. Germline CDR1 reads LNHDA; CDR2 reads SQIVND (reference sequence). In DNA, the CDR3 is TGTGCCAGTAGGACGACAGGGGGAGGTCAGCCCCAGCATTTT. Its protein is CASRTTGGGQPQHF. Combining the CDR3 with reference TRBV19 and TRBJ1-5 gives the whole variable domain DGGITQSPKYLFRKEGQNVTLSCEQNLNHDAMYWYRQDPGQGLRLIYYSQIVNDFQKGDIAEGYSVSREKKESFPLTVTSAQKNPTAFYLCASRTTGGGQPQHFGDGTRLSIL.

The V gene is TRBV7-2, the J gene TRBJ1-6; maybe TRBD1 (6 bases). Germline CDR1 and CDR2: SGHTA and FQGNSA. The V end was cut by 3 bases, the J end by 8 bases, with 8 bases between. This CDR3 is built from 13 residues. CDR3 nucleotides: TGTGCCAGCAGCTTCACAGGGTATTCACCCCTCCACTTT. Translation: CASSFTGYSPLHF.

The chain combines TRBV7-6 with TRBJ1-1, with D perhaps matching TRBD1 (5 bases). Germline V gives CDR1 SGHVS, CDR2 FNYEAQ. This CDR3 is 13 amino acids long. V dropped 4 bases and J dropped 3 bases, with 9 bases sitting between them. CDR3: CASSSQGYTEAFF. CDR3 bases: TGTGCCAGCAGCTCGCAGGGTTACACTGAAGCTTTCTTT. Full variable domain (remainder filled in from reference TRBV7-6 and TRBJ1-1): GAGVSQSPRYKVTKRGQDVALRCDPISGHVSLYWYRQALGQGPEFLTYFNYEAQQDKSGLPNDRFSAERPEGSISTLTIQRTEQRDSAMYRCASSSQGYTEAFFGQGTRLTVV.

This clone was picked up a small number of times. V is TRBV5-5 and J is TRBJ1-5; TRBD1 might be the D (5 bases). Looked up from germline, CDR1 is SGHKS and CDR2 is YYEKEE (reference sequence). The CDR3 runs to 15 residues. Trimming removed 4 bases at V and 3 bases at J, with 14 bases between. CDR3 bases: TGTGCCAGCAGCCCGGGGGGGTCGGTCAATCAGCCCCAGCATTTT. Its translation is CASSPGGSVNQPQHF.

This clone was seen a handful of times. V and J are TRBV5-5 and TRBJ1-5, with D possibly matching TRBD1 (6 bases). CDR1 is SGHKS and CDR2 is YYEKEE in the germline V gene (reference sequence). V lost 2 bases to trimming and J lost 4 bases, with 13 bases between them. This CDR3 comprises 15 residues. The DNA of the CDR3 is TGTGCCAGCAGCTTAGAGCGGGGGCTGAATCAGCCCCAGCATTTT. Its translation is CASSLERGLNQPQHF.

The V gene is TRBV29-1, the J gene TRBJ2-2; tentative D call: TRBD2 (6 bases). Deletions cut 5 bases from V and 0 bases from J, with 13 bases between. The CDR3 has 15 amino acids. Germline CDR1 is SQVTM and CDR2 is ANQGSEA. The CDR3 protein is CSVMGLFANTGELFF. The CDR3 bases are TGCAGCGTTATGGGACTCTTCGCGAACACCGGGGAGCTGTTTTTT.